The sequence of this T cell receptor beta chain was determined in a study of CD8+ T cells in alopecia areata (dated by TCRdb to the late 2010s). Concerning the study at large: Treated patients were enrolled in an open-label pilot trial of oral tofacitinib, 5 to 10 mg twice daily, for moderate-to-severe alopecia areata. In both human patients and the C3H/HeJ mouse model, the study applied high-throughput TCRbeta sequencing to look at T cell clonal expansion in alopecia areata. The RNA source kit depended on sample type: the PAXgene miRNA kit for fixed scalp, the miRNeasy kit for PBMCs, and the RNeasy kit for mouse skin. The SALT score, which quantifies the percentage of affected scalp surface area, was used to measure disease severity in treated patients. In humans, TCRbeta sequencing was performed on scalp tissue and on sorted CD4+ and CD8+ peripheral blood T cells from healthy controls and from patients with patchy or totalis/universalis alopecia areata. immunoSEQ multiplex PCR using 35 Vbeta forward primers and 13 Jbeta reverse primers was used to amplify TCRbeta CDR3 regions. Tofacitinib was administered for 6 to 18 months, and 6 months of follow-up off drug were then conducted to assess delayed response and recurrence. Biopsies were taken from tofacitinib-treated patients at baseline and again at 4 and 24 weeks into treatment, and several of those patients also had a later scalp biopsy. Scalp clonality was compared across normal scalp (n=4), patchy alopecia areata scalp (n=8), and alopecia totalis/universalis scalp (n=8).

Results the study describes overall, beyond this receptor: Compared with normal scalp, lesional scalp, particularly in alopecia totalis/universalis, had higher clonality and more expanded CD8+ clones, which suggests antigenic drive. The treated cohort was small, with a single nonresponder, so links between baseline CD8+ expansion and response need larger studies. Many expanded lesional clones persisted in scalp and blood during tofacitinib treatment, which may partly explain relapse after stopping treatment. Unlike mouse skin, where gammadelta T cells dominate, normal human skin contains resident alphabeta T cells that get sequenced too, which complicates analysis of the scalp TCR repertoire. Tofacitinib significantly decreased scalp clonality and the number of expanded CD8+ clones among the top 100 scalp clones. Shared TCR sequences between patients were less evident than in mice, which may be partly attributable to HLA diversity in the patient population.

Spanning cysteine to phenylalanine, the CDR3 consists of 16 amino acids. The retained sequence is limited to the CDR3, 48 bases, with the frame set at the first base. V and J are truncated by 2 bases and 4 bases respectively, leaving an intervening sequence of 17 bases. The germline V gene supplies CDR1 SGDLS and CDR2 YYNGEE. Comment on this clone: Which antigen it targets is not known. No base quality values were provided; no much bigger clone lies one nucleotide off.

Libraries were built with the immunoSEQ multiplex PCR assay. For TCR sequencing, RNA was extracted from every sample and reverse transcribed into cDNA to serve as template. First-strand cDNA was synthesized using SuperScript III with a 2:1 mix of oligo-dT and random hexamers. A synthetic immune receptor repertoire was used to assess amplification bias, and residual bias was removed computationally. Regarding the original processing steps: After raw reads were preprocessed to remove errors, the CDR3 was defined following IMGT conventions as running from the conserved cysteine to phenylalanine. To get clonality, Shannon entropy was normalized by log2 of the number of productive unique TCRs and the result was subtracted from 1. Whether each scalp clone was CD4 or CD8 was inferred by checking scalp TCRbeta sequences against the CD4 and CD8 repertoires from sorted blood. TCRdb re-hosts the immuneACCESS table, in-frame sequences only. Its copies lack some clones; in the studies checked, an unresolved V gene accounts for under half of them, and the cause for the rest is not known. V, J and clone size derive from that table, while D and trimming were established from the DNA sequence. This sample holds some 180,000 clones; 40% to 65% were observed only once. Together, the top ten hold 10% of the sample.

This specimen's treatment or condition label, interpreted: oral pan-JAK inhibitor, 5-10 mg twice daily. Lesional scalp punch biopsies and peripheral blood were collected from alopecia areata patients. PBMCs were separated by density centrifugation and stained for CD3, CD4 and CD8, after which CD4+ and CD8+ T cells were sorted on a FACSAria. The chain is made from TRBV9 and TRBJ2-3; the D segment might be TRBD1 or TRBD2, since each matches 5 bases. This TCR was recovered from a human donor with alopecia areata. The source material was CD8+ T cells sorted from blood, sampled at week 52, from a patient treated with tofacitinib. In nucleotides, the sequence is TGTGCCAGCAGCGTCGGATCCGGGGCCAGCGCAGATACGCAGTATTTT. This translates into CASSVGSGASADTQYF.